One sample yielded the 30 T cell receptor beta chains listed below, sequenced in a study of radiotherapy plus CTLA-4 blockade in lung cancer. The data were produced by immunoSEQ multiplex PCR, yet TCRdb's version contains in-frame clones alone and is incomplete. The sample holds 40,000 to 45,000 clones; 75% to 80% are singletons and the top ten take under 3%. Material: peripheral blood, obtained from a patient treated with radiotherapy plus ipilimumab. All receptors come from a human donor with non-small cell lung cancer whose response to radiotherapy plus ipilimumab could not be evaluated.

This clone was counted only a few times. The chain recombines TRBV6-1 with TRBJ1-1, with 11 bases fitting TRBD1. CDR3 length equals 15 residues. Trimming took 8 bases from V and 0 from J; bases not matched to a gene: 5. CDR1 is MNHNS and CDR2 is SASEGT in the germline V gene. CDR3 nucleotide sequence: TGTGCCAGCGTCAGGGACAGGGGGTTGAACACTGAAGCTTTCTTT. Amino acid sequence: CASVRDRGLNTEAFF.

V is TRBV13 and J is TRBJ2-1; TRBD2 aligns across 10 bases. The CDR3 consists of 15 residues. CDR1 and CDR2 from the germline V gene are PRHDT and FYEKMQ (reference sequence). V was pared by 5 bases and J by 8 bases, with 9 bases of the junction left unmatched. The CDR3 reads CASSRPERGGYEQFF. CDR3 nucleotides: TGTGCCAGCAGCCGCCCTGAGCGGGGGGGATATGAGCAGTTCTTC.

This chain uses TRBV28 with TRBJ2-6; maybe TRBD1 (5 bases). Deletions cut 6 bases from V and 1 base from J, with 13 bases between. Germline CDR1 MDHEN, CDR2 SYDVKM. The CDR3 consists of 16 residues. The CDR3 here is CASRPGDSSGANVLTF. DNA for the CDR3: TGTGCCAGCAGGCCCGGAGACAGTTCTGGGGCCAACGTCCTGACTTTC.

This clone was seen only once. CDR3 protein: CASSANYEQYF. Written as DNA, the CDR3 is TGTGCCAGCAGCGCCAACTACGAGCAGTACTTC. The rearrangement joins TRBV5-6 to TRBJ2-5; D is ambiguous. The end of the DNA aligns better with TRBJ2-7, so the J call may be wrong. CDR3 length equals 11 residues. Germline CDR1 SGHDT, CDR2 YYEEEE.

A few counts support this clone. The J gene is TRBJ1-2, the V gene TRBV6-6; 10 nucleotides agree with TRBD1. With V trimmed by 6 bases and J by 6 bases, 7 bases remained unmatched. This CDR3 is 14 amino acids long. From germline, CDR1 is MNHNY and CDR2 SVGAGI (reference sequence). This chain's CDR3 is CASRRTGGNDGYTF. The DNA of the CDR3 is TGTGCCAGCAGAAGGACAGGGGGGAATGATGGCTACACCTTC.

This chain connects TRBV11-3 to TRBJ2-7; 9 nucleotides match TRBD2. The CDR3 length is 15 residues. V lost 5 bases to trimming and J lost 5 bases; unmatched junction nucleotides: 10. The germline CDR1 and CDR2 sequences are SGHNT and YENEEA. In nucleotides, the CDR3 is TGTGCCAGCAGCCCCCCTAGAGCGGGAGGTAACGAGCAGTACTTC. It encodes CASSPPRAGGNEQYF.

Note on this clone: One junction end does not reproduce the germline sequence, and a read error may be involved. The J gene is TRBJ2-1, the V gene TRBV4-3; TRBD2 agrees at 7 bases. This CDR3 comprises 17 residues. CDR1 LGHNA and CDR2 YSLEER come from the germline V gene. CDR3 protein: CAGSQLPVGGSYNEQFF. DNA of the CDR3: TGCGCCGGCAGCCAACTCCCCGTGGGAGGGTCCTACAATGAGCAGTTCTTC.

The chain joins TRBV7-2 to TRBJ2-7, with 9 bases fitting TRBD1. The J segment lost 4 bases and the V segment lost 3 bases, leaving 4 bases of the junction unmatched. CDR3 length: 14 residues. Looked up from germline, CDR1 is SGHTA and CDR2 is FQGNSA. DNA for the CDR3: TGTGCCAGCAGCTTGGACAGGGGATCGTACGAGCAGTACTTC. This encodes CASSLDRGSYEQYF.

The chain is built from TRBV15 and TRBJ2-1; 7 nucleotides match TRBD1. This CDR3 spans 14 amino acids. Trimming at V came to 0 bases and at J to 15 bases, leaving 11 bases not matched to a gene. The germline CDR1 and CDR2 sequences are LNHNV and YYDKDF (reference sequence). The CDR3: CATSRDFEGGLLFF. CDR3 DNA: TGTGCCACCAGCAGAGATTTCGAAGGGGGCTTACTGTTCTTC.

This clone is a singleton in its sample. The chain carries TRBV6-7 and TRBJ1-5; possible D gene TRBD1, 5 bases. TRBV6-7 is filed as an ORF, its function uncertain. This CDR3 has 15 amino acids. Trimming stripped 0 bases from V and 4 bases from J, with 10 bases between. The CDR3 region is CASSYSKTANQPQHF. DNA of the CDR3: TGTGCCAGCAGTTACTCGAAGACAGCTAATCAGCCCCAGCATTTT.

The table lists this clone with a few counts. The chain has TRBV6-5 and TRBJ1-4, with TRBD1 as a possible D gene (5 bases). Germline V gene lookup returns CDR1 MNHEY and CDR2 SVGAGI. The CDR3 sequence is 13 residues long. The germline V and J ends were trimmed by 8 bases and 6 bases, with 13 bases remaining between them. The CDR3, as DNA: TGTGCCAGCCAGACAGTTGAAGATGAAAAACTGTTTTTT. Residues: CASQTVEDEKLFF.

The chain combines TRBV5-4 with TRBJ2-7; 10 bases agree with TRBD1. The CDR3 is 16 residues long. With V trimmed by 3 bases and J by 2 bases, 8 bases remained unmatched. Germline assignment: CDR1 SGHNT and CDR2 YYREEE (reference sequence). Here the CDR3 reads CASSSPDRGRAYEQYF. Here the CDR3 DNA reads TGTGCCAGCAGCTCACCTGACAGGGGGCGCGCCTACGAGCAGTACTTC.

This clone was counted a few times. The chain couples TRBV7-8 to TRBJ2-7; 13 nucleotides line up with TRBD2. This CDR3 spans 16 amino acids. Germline-derived CDR1 and CDR2 are SGHVS and FQNEAQ. The V and J ends lost 3 bases and 2 bases, in that order; junction bases with no gene match: 4. The CDR3 DNA reads as TGTGCCAGCAGCTTGAGGACTAGCGGGGGAACCTACGAGCAGTACTTC. Amino acid sequence: CASSLRTSGGTYEQYF.

This sequence joins TRBV4-2 and TRBJ1-5; D perhaps matches TRBD1 (5 bases). With 0 bases removed from V and 7 bases from J, the gap between germline ends came to 7 bases. Germline loops: CDR1 LGHNA, CDR2 YNFKEQ. The CDR3 covers 13 residues. CDR3 sequence: CASSQDRAQPQHF. The CDR3 DNA sequence: TGTGCCAGCAGCCAAGACAGGGCACAGCCCCAGCATTTT.

The chain recombines TRBV19 with TRBJ1-5, with D possibly matching TRBD1 (5 bases). CDR3 length: 16 amino acids. V dropped 4 bases and J dropped 8 bases, with 21 bases sitting between them. Germline V gives CDR1 LNHDA, CDR2 SQIVND (reference sequence). The CDR3: CASSRMQGMGIEPQHF. CDR3 nucleotides: TGTGCCAGTAGTAGAATGCAGGGAATGGGCATTGAGCCCCAGCATTTT. Full variable domain (rest looked up from reference TRBV19 and TRBJ1-5): DGGITQSPKYLFRKEGQNVTLSCEQNLNHDAMYWYRQDPGQGLRLIYYSQIVNDFQKGDIAEGYSVSREKKESFPLTVTSAQKNPTAFYLCASSRMQGMGIEPQHFGDGTRLSIL.

V gene TRBV9 combines with J gene TRBJ2-2; TRBD2 aligns across 7 bases. There are 15 residues in the CDR3. The V gene's germline CDR1 is SGDLS and CDR2 YYNGEE. J gave up 0 bases and V 2 bases, and 1 base lay outside the gene matches. The CDR3 spells CASSVRGANTGELFF. CDR3 nucleotide sequence: TGTGCCAGCAGCGTTCGGGGGGCGAACACCGGGGAGCTGTTTTTT.

The gene calls are TRBV4-1 and TRBJ2-5; 11 nucleotides match TRBD2. The CDR3 is made up of 16 amino acids. V shed 2 bases and J 2 bases; nucleotides not matched to a gene: 4. In germline, CDR1 is MGHRA, CDR2 YSYEKL. The CDR3 is CASSQTTSGEQETQYF. In nucleotides, the CDR3 is TGCGCCAGCAGCCAAACGACTAGCGGGGAGCAAGAGACCCAGTACTTC.

The chain joins TRBV9 to TRBJ2-3, with D perhaps TRBD2 (5 bases). With 6 bases removed from V and 2 bases from J, the gap between germline ends came to 16 bases. From germline, CDR1 is SGDLS and CDR2 YYNGEE. CDR3 length: 15 residues. Here the CDR3 DNA reads TGTGCCAGCACCGCGAGGGCGGGCCCCACAGATACGCAGTATTTT. This gives the protein CASTARAGPTDTQYF.

This clone appeared a few times. The chain employs TRBV6-1 and TRBJ1-5; a possible D gene is TRBD1 (6 bases). The CDR3 has 16 amino acids. Germline CDR1 is MNHNS and CDR2 is SASEGT. V shed 2 bases and J shed 0 bases, with 11 bases lying between them. This CDR3 reads CASSERDTYSNQPQHF. For the CDR3, the DNA is TGTGCCAGCAGTGAAAGGGACACTTATAGCAATCAGCCCCAGCATTTT.

This clone was recorded once. The CDR3 region has the DNA TGTGCCAGCAGTGACCAGACAGGGGCCTACACTGAAGCTTTCTTT. Protein product: CASSDQTGAYTEAFF. This sequence joins TRBV2 and TRBJ1-1; 8 positions match TRBD1. Germline CDR1 is SNHLY and CDR2 is FYNNEI. The CDR3 runs to 15 residues. Losses at the gene ends were 3 bases for V and 3 bases for J; bases not matched to a gene: 6.

V gene TRBV5-1 combines with J gene TRBJ2-3; TRBD2 agrees at 13 bases. Germline CDR1 SGHRS, CDR2 YFSETQ. After removal of 3 bases from V and 5 bases from J, the junction contained 9 bases not matched to a gene. The CDR3 totals 17 residues. CDR3 sequence: CASSSARTSGGLDTQYF. The DNA for the CDR3 is TGCGCCAGCAGCTCAGCCAGGACTAGCGGGGGCTTAGATACGCAGTATTTT.

In its sample, this clone was seen a few times. The chain recombines TRBV5-1 with TRBJ1-2; TRBD1 agrees at 7 bases. The V gene's germline CDR1 is SGHRS and CDR2 YFSETQ. The ends lost 0 bases at V and 4 bases at J; junction bases unmatched: 9. The CDR3 is made up of 16 amino acids. This chain's CDR3 is CASSLAPTEGAYGYTF. CDR3 DNA sequence: TGCGCCAGCAGCTTGGCTCCGACAGAGGGGGCCTATGGCTACACCTTC.

This clone was seen only a few times. The chain combines TRBV18 with TRBJ1-1; possible D gene TRBD1, 6 bases. The length of the CDR3 is 14 residues. Germline loops: CDR1 KGHSH, CDR2 LQKENI. Trimming pared 3 bases from V and 0 bases from J, leaving 8 bases between. The CDR3 DNA sequence: TGTGCCAGCTCACCGCGGACAGTGAACACTGAAGCTTTCTTT. Its protein product is CASSPRTVNTEAFF.

The chain recombines TRBV5-1 with TRBJ2-3; 7 bases align to TRBD2. The germline V gene encodes CDR1 SGHRS and CDR2 YFSETQ. The CDR3 totals 14 residues. Trimming took 5 bases from V and 2 from J; bases not matched to a gene: 5. The CDR3 coding sequence is TGCGCCAGCAGGGGAGGGGTAGACACAGATACGCAGTATTTT. It is translated as CASRGGVDTDTQYF. The full variable domain, completed using reference TRBV5-1 and TRBJ2-3, is KAGVTQTPRYLIKTRGQQVTLSCSPISGHRSVSWYQQTPGQGLQFLFEYFSETQRNKGNFPGRFSGRQFSNSRSEMNVSTLELGDSALYLCASRGGVDTDTQYFGPGTRLTVL.

This rearrangement joins TRBV6-1 to TRBJ2-7; no clear D gene. The CDR3 is 11 amino acids. Per the germline V gene, CDR1 is MNHNS and CDR2 is SASEGT. Trimming shortened V by 6 bases and J by 4 bases, and 7 bases separated the two germline ends. CDR3 region: CASRTSYEQYF. Written as DNA, the CDR3 is TGTGCCAGCAGAACGAGTTACGAGCAGTACTTC.

In its sample, this clone was seen a few times. V usage is TRBV6-5 and J usage is TRBJ1-5; D gene unclear. There are 14 residues in the CDR3. CDR1 is MNHEY, CDR2 SVGAGI, per germline. V lost 0 bases and J lost 3, with 6 bases in between. The CDR3 spells CASSYSSVNQPQHF. The DNA for the CDR3 is TGTGCCAGCAGTTACTCGTCAGTCAATCAGCCCCAGCATTTT.

The chain's CDR3 is CASSYDGTYQPQHF. CDR3 bases: TGTGCCAGCAGTTACGATGGGACATATCAGCCCCAGCATTTT. V usage is TRBV6-6 and J usage is TRBJ1-5; a weak D match, TRBD1 (6 bases). Trimming stripped 2 bases from V and 5 bases from J, with 10 bases between. The germline CDR1 and CDR2 sequences are MNHNY and SVGAGI (reference sequence). The CDR3 extends over 14 amino acids.

The CDR3 protein is CASSLLAGAGTGELFF. For the CDR3, the DNA is TGTGCCAGCAGTTTGCTAGCGGGAGCGGGCACCGGGGAGCTGTTTTTT. V gene TRBV28 combines with J gene TRBJ2-2, with 10 bases that match TRBD2. Germline values: CDR1 MDHEN, CDR2 SYDVKM. There are 16 residues in the CDR3. Losses at the gene ends were 3 bases for V and 4 bases for J; bases not matched to a gene: 5.

This chain links TRBV11-2 with TRBJ1-2, with 7 bases that match TRBD1. Germline CDR1 SGHAT, CDR2 FQNNGV. V lost 5 bases and J lost 4; bases outside the gene matches: 10. The length of the CDR3 is 15 residues. This CDR3 reads CASSPRSGGRYGYTF. CDR3 nucleotide sequence: TGTGCCAGCAGCCCTAGATCAGGGGGTCGCTATGGCTACACCTTC.

The V and J genes are TRBV18 and TRBJ2-2; TRBD2 might be the D (6 bases). The V and J ends lost 1 base and 4 bases respectively, with 13 bases between them. This CDR3 spans 16 amino acids. The germline gives CDR1 KGHSH, CDR2 LQKENI. CDR3 sequence (DNA): TGTGCCAGCTCACCACGAGGGCTAGCGATCACCGGGGAGCTGTTTTTT. This translates into CASSPRGLAITGELFF.